A selection of T cell receptor beta chains follows, all from one sample in a study of blood T cell repertoires in COVID-19. TCRdb's copy holds only in-frame clones and misses some; the assay was immunoSEQ multiplex PCR. The sample holds 160,000 or so clones, 84% seen once. What was sequenced was PBMCs or T cells enriched from blood (not recorded which). Source of these receptors: a woman aged 50 to 60 who had recovered from COVID-19. The conserved cysteine and the conserved F or W are not part of the CDR3 here.

V gene: TRBV7-9
J gene: TRBJ2-2
CDR3 protein: ATRTQQGHVAGELF

V gene: TRBV6-5
J gene: TRBJ1-5
CDR3 protein: ASRHNSNQPQH

V gene: TRBV19
J gene: TRBJ1-2
CDR3 protein: ASKRDREANYGYT

V gene: TRBV6-6
J gene: TRBJ1-2
CDR3 protein: ASSYVGDYGYT

V gene: TRBV5-5
J gene: TRBJ1-1
CDR3 protein: ASSFTSGTEAF

V gene: TRBV27
J gene: TRBJ2-3
CDR3 protein: ASSFVERNTDTQY

V gene: TRBV19
J gene: TRBJ2-7
CDR3 protein: ASSTDSSWSYEQY

V gene: TRBV28
J gene: TRBJ2-5
CDR3 protein: ASSPGLALKGETQY

V gene: TRBV5-4
J gene: TRBJ1-2
CDR3 protein: ASRMDGRAGYGYT

V gene: TRBV29-1
J gene: TRBJ1-5
CDR3 protein: SVGSGNQPQH

V gene: TRBV5-1
J gene: TRBJ1-2
CDR3 protein: ASSLDSNYGYT

V gene: TRBV4-3
J gene: TRBJ2-7
CDR3 protein: ASSQERGSHEQY

V gene: TRBV28
J gene: TRBJ1-2
CDR3 protein: ASSLMETGTGGKGYT

V gene: TRBV14
J gene: TRBJ1-2
CDR3 protein: ASSLQGLSGYT

V gene: TRBV5-4
J gene: TRBJ2-3
CDR3 protein: ASSSQGATDTQY

V gene: TRBV18
J gene: TRBJ1-5
CDR3 protein: ASSIDREKPQH

V gene: TRBV2
J gene: TRBJ2-5
CDR3 protein: ASSAGLQETQY

V gene: TRBV7-9
J gene: TRBJ2-1
CDR3 protein: ASSLQAGGPSEQF

V gene: TRBV25-1
J gene: TRBJ2-1
CDR3 protein: ASREAGTGISEQF

V gene: TRBV19
J gene: TRBJ2-6
CDR3 protein: ASSIDARMPGANVLT

V gene: TRBV7-9
J gene: TRBJ1-6
CDR3 protein: ATLQEHGTGNSPLH

V gene: TRBV10-3
J gene: TRBJ1-3
CDR3 protein: AIRGGSFSSGNTIY

V gene: TRBV12-3/TRBV12-4
J gene: TRBJ2-7
CDR3 protein: ASNKDYLYEQY

V gene: TRBV15
J gene: TRBJ2-1
CDR3 protein: ATSRDFRGGGEQF

V gene: TRBV11-2
J gene: TRBJ2-1
CDR3 protein: ASRSGGTSRTEQF

V gene: TRBV5-1
J gene: TRBJ2-2
CDR3 protein: ASSQGQGSSGELF

V gene: TRBV7-3
J gene: TRBJ1-1
CDR3 protein: ASSLNSRNTEAF

V gene: TRBV7-6
J gene: TRBJ1-6
CDR3 protein: ASSSGGRYSPLH

V gene: TRBV28
J gene: TRBJ2-6
CDR3 protein: ASSRGGRAGANVLT

V gene: TRBV19
J gene: TRBJ2-3
CDR3 protein: ASSMLGRATDTQY

V gene: TRBV29-1
J gene: TRBJ1-1
CDR3 protein: SVPRGVEGGDSEAF

V gene: TRBV4-1
J gene: TRBJ1-4
CDR3 protein: ASSQAFRDRDEKLF

V gene: TRBV14
J gene: TRBJ2-7
CDR3 protein: ASSLTSGYEQY

V gene: TRBV6-5
J gene: TRBJ1-6
CDR3 protein: ASSYSDLQGSPLH

V gene: TRBV5-1
J gene: TRBJ1-3
CDR3 protein: ASSFAGVGSAGNTIY

V gene: TRBV5-4
J gene: TRBJ2-1
CDR3 protein: ASSLGRGSHNEQF

V gene: TRBV7-2
J gene: TRBJ1-1
CDR3 protein: ASSKGRAEAF

V gene: TRBV19
J gene: TRBJ1-3
CDR3 protein: ASERTSSGNTIY

V gene: TRBV9
J gene: TRBJ2-2
CDR3 protein: ASSILTGELF

V gene: TRBV7-9
J gene: TRBJ2-1
CDR3 protein: ASSFARLAGANEQF

V gene: TRBV9
J gene: TRBJ2-1
CDR3 protein: ASSGTRLSEQF

V gene: TRBV27
J gene: TRBJ2-1
CDR3 protein: ASSPRTTSPEQF

V gene: TRBV5-4
J gene: TRBJ2-1
CDR3 protein: ASSQHLEQF

V gene: TRBV3-1/TRBV3-2
J gene: TRBJ2-1
CDR3 protein: ASSERTVTFHEQF

V gene: TRBV28
J gene: TRBJ2-7
CDR3 protein: ASSSPAAPSYEQY

V gene: TRBV19
J gene: TRBJ2-3
CDR3 protein: ASSAGTTQY

V gene: TRBV5-4
J gene: TRBJ1-2
CDR3 protein: ASSYRREVARGYT

V gene: TRBV6-5
J gene: TRBJ1-6
CDR3 protein: ASRGPGQENSPLH